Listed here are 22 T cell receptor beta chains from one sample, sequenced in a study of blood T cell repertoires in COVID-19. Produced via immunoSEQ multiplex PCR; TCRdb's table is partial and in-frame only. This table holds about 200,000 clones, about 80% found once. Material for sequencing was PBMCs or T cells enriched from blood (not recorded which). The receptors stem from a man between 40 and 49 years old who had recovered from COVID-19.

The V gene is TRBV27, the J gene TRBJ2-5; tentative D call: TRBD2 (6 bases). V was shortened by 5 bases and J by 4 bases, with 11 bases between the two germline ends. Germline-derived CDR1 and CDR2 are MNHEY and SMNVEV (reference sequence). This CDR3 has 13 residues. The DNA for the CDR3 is TGTGCCAGCAGTCAGGGACTTCTAGAGACCCAGTACTTC. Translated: CASSQGLLETQYF.

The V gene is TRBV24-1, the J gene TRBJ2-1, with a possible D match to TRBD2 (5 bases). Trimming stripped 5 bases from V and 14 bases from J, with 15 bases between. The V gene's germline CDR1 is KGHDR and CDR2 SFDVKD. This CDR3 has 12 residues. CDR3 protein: CATSAGIEDEFF. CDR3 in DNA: TGTGCCACCAGTGCCGGGATAGAAGATGAGTTCTTC.

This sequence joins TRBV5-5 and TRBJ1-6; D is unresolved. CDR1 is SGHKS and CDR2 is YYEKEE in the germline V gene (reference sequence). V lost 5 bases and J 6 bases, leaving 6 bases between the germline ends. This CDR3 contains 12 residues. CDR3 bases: TGTGCCAGCAGTCTAATTAATTCACCCCTCCACTTT. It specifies CASSLINSPLHF.

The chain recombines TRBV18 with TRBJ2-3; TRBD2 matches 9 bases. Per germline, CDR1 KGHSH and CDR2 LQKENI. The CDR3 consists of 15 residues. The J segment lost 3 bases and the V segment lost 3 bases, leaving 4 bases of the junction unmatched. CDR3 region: CASSPVSGSTDTQYF. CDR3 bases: TGTGCCAGCTCACCGGTTAGCGGGAGTACAGATACGCAGTATTTT. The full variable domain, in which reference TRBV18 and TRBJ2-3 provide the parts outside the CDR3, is NAGVMQNPRHLVRRRGQEARLRCSPMKGHSHVYWYRQLPEEGLKFMVYLQKENIIDESGMPKERFSAEFPKEGPSILRIQQVVRGDSAAYFCASSPVSGSTDTQYFGPGTRLTVL.

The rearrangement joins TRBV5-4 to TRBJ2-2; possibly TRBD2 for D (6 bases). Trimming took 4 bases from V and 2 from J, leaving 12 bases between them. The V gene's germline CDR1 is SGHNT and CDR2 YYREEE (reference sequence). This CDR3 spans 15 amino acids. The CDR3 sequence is CASSPGTANTGELFF. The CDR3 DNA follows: TGTGCCAGCAGCCCAGGGACTGCTAACACCGGGGAGCTGTTTTTT.

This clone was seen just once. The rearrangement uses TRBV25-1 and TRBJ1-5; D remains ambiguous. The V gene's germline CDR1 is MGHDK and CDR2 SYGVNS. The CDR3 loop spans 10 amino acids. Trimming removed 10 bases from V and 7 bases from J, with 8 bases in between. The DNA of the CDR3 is TGTGCCACCTCCCCCCAGCCCCAGCATTTT. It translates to CATSPQPQHF.

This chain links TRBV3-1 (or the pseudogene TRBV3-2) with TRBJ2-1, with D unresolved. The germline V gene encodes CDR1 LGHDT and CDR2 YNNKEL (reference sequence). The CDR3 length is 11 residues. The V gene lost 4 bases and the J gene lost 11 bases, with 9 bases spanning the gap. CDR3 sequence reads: CASSLEQKQFF. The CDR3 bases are TGTGCCAGCAGCCTCGAACAGAAGCAGTTCTTC.

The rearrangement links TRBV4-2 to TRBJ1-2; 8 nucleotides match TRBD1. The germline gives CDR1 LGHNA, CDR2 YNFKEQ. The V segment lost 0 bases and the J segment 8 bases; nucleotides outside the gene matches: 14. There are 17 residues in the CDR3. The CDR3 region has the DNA TGTGCCAGCAGCCAAGAGGGACAGGTAGGGTCGGGTGGCGGCTACACCTTC. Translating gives CASSQEGQVGSGGGYTF.

Here the CDR3 reads CASSGNRTGWITVLYNEQFF. The DNA for the CDR3 is TGTGCCAGCAGTGGGAACAGGACAGGGTGGATTACCGTCCTCTACAATGAGCAGTTCTTC. The J gene is TRBJ2-1, the V gene TRBV6-4; 8 bases line up with TRBD1. V dropped 4 bases and J dropped 3; count of bases not matched to a gene: 20. Germline loops: CDR1 MRHNA, CDR2 SNTAGT. CDR3 length: 20 amino acids.

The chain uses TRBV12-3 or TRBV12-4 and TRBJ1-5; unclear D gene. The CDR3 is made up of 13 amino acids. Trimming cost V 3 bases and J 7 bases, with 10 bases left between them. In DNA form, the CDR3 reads TGTGCCAGCAGTTTTGGTTCCGGGCAGCCCCAGCATTTT. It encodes CASSFGSGQPQHF.

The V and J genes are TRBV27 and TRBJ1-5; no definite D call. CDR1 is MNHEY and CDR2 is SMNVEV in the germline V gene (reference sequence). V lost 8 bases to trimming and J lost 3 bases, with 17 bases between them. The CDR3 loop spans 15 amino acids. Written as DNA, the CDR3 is TGTGCCAGCCGCCAGTTTGTGGAGTCCAATCAGCCCCAGCATTTT. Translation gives CASRQFVESNQPQHF.

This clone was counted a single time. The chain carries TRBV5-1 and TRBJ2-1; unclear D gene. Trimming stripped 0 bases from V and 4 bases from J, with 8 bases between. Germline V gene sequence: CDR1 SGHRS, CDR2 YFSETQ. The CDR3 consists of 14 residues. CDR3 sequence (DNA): TGCGCCAGCAGCTTGGTAGCAGAATACAATGAGCAGTTCTTC. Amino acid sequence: CASSLVAEYNEQFF.

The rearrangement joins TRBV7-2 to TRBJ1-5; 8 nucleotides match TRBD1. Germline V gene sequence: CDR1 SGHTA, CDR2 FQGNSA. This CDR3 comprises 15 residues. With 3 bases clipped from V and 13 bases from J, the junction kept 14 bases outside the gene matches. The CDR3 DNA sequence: TGTGCCAGCAGCTTCGGGGACAGGCTCCTTAGTAGACAGCATTTT. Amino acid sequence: CASSFGDRLLSRQHF.

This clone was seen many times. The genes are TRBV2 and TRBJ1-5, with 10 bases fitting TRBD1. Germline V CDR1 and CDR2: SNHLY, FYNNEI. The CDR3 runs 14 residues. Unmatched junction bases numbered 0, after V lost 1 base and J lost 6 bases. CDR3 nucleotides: TGTGCCAGCAGTGAAGGGACAGGGGGTCAGCCCCAGCATTTT. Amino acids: CASSEGTGGQPQHF.

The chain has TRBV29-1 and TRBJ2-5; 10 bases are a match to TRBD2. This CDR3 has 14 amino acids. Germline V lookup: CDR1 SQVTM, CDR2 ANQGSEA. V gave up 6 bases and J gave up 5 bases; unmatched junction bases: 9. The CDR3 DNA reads TGCAGCGTCTTAGAGCGGGAGGGCCGGGAGACCCAGTACTTC. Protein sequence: CSVLEREGRETQYF.

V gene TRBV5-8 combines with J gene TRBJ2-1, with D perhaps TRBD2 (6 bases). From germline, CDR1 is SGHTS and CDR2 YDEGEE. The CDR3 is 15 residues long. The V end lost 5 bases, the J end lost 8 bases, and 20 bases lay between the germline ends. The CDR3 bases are TGTGCCAGCAGACGGGGACTCACTCTTTCGGATGAGCAGTTCTTC. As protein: CASRRGLTLSDEQFF.

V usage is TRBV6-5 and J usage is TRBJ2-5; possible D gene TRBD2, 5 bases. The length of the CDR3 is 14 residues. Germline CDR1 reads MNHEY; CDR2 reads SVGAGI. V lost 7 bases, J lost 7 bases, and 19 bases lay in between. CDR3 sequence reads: CASTSAGRPGTQYF. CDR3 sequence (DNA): TGTGCCAGCACCTCCGCGGGCAGGCCAGGGACCCAGTACTTC.

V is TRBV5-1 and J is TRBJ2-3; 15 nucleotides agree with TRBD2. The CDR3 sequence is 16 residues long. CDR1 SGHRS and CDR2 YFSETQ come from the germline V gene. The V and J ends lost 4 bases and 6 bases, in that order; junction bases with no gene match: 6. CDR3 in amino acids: CASSAGTSGRIDTQYF. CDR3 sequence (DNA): TGCGCCAGCAGCGCAGGGACTAGCGGGAGGATTGATACGCAGTATTTT. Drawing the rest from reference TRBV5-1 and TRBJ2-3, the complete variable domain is KAGVTQTPRYLIKTRGQQVTLSCSPISGHRSVSWYQQTPGQGLQFLFEYFSETQRNKGNFPGRFSGRQFSNSRSEMNVSTLELGDSALYLCASSAGTSGRIDTQYFGPGTRLTVL.

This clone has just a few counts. The CDR3 spells CASSFSEGGQFF. The CDR3 nucleotides read TGTGCCAGCAGCTTTTCGGAAGGAGGTCAGTTCTTC. The chain recombines TRBV7-9 with TRBJ2-1, with D perhaps matching TRBD2 (5 bases). The CDR3 loop spans 12 amino acids. Between the trimmed V and J ends, which lost 3 bases and 13 bases, there was a span of 13 bases. Looked up from germline, CDR1 is SEHNR and CDR2 is FQNEAQ (reference sequence).

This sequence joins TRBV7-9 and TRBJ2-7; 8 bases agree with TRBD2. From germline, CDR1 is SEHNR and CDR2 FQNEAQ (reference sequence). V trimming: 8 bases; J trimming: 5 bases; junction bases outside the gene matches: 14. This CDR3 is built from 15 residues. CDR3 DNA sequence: TGTGCCAGCGGCCCCCGGGGGGGGCCTGGGAACGAGCAGTACTTC. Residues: CASGPRGGPGNEQYF.

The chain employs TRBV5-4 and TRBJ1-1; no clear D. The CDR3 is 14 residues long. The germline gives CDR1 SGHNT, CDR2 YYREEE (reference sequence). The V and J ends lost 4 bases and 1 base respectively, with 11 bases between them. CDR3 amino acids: CASSPVGPNTEAFF. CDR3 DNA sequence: TGTGCCAGCAGCCCGGTGGGCCCGAACACTGAAGCTTTCTTT.

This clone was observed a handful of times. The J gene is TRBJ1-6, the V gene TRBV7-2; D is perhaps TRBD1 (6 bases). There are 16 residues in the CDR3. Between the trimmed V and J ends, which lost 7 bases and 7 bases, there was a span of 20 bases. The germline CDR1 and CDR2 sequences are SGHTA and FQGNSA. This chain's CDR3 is CASTPLGGRVNSPLHF. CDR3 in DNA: TGTGCCAGCACCCCCCTGGGGGGGCGCGTCAATTCACCCCTCCACTTT.